Below are 2 T cell receptor beta chains sequenced from a single sample in a study of T cells in Graves' hyperthyroidism and ophthalmopathy. Amplified TCR beta CDR3 regions came from RNA transcripts. The HTBI set primed first-round TCR CDR3 RT-PCR. TCRdb re-called the multiplex PCR reads with MiXCR, one entry per CDR3 protein. The sample shows around 690,000 distinct CDR3 sequences, around 16% of them seen only once. Input material: blood. All receptors derive from a man aged 50-59 years with Graves' hyperthyroidism.

At least ten counts were recorded for this clonotype. The chain uses TRBV7-8 and TRBJ1-6, with TRBD1 matching over 7 bases. Germline V gene sequence: CDR1 SGHVS, CDR2 FQNEAQ. V was pared by 6 bases and J by 2 bases, with 7 bases of the junction left unmatched. The CDR3 runs 16 residues. The CDR3 sequence: CASSISGTAYNSPLHF. The CDR3 nucleotides read TGTGCCAGCAGTATATCCGGGACAGCCTATAATTCACCCCTCCACTTT.

The rearrangement uses TRBV29-1 and TRBJ2-3; TRBD1 might be the D (6 bases). The V and J ends lost 3 bases and 1 base respectively, with 14 bases between them. The germline V gene has CDR1 SQVTM and CDR2 ANQGSEA. The CDR3 has 15 amino acids. CDR3 DNA: TGCAGCGTTGATCGAGGGGGTTGGGGCACAGATACGCAGTATTTT. It encodes CSVDRGGWGTDTQYF.